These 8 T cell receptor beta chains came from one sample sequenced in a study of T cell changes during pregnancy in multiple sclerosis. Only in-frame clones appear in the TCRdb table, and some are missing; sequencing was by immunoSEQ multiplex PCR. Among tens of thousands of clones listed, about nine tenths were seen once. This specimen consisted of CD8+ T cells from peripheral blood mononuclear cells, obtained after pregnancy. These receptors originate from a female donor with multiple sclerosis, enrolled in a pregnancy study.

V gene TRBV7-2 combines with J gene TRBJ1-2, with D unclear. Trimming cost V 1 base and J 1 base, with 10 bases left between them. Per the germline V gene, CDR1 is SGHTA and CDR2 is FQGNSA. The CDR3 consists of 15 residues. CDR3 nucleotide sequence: TGTGCCAGCAGCTTAGGATACGGTCTTAACTATGGCTACACCTTC. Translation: CASSLGYGLNYGYTF.

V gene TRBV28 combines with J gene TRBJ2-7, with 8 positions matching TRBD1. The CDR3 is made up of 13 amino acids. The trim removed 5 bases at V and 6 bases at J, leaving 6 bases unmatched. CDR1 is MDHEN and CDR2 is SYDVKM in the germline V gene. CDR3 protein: CASSPDRVREQYF. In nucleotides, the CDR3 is TGTGCCAGCAGTCCGGACAGGGTACGCGAGCAGTACTTC.

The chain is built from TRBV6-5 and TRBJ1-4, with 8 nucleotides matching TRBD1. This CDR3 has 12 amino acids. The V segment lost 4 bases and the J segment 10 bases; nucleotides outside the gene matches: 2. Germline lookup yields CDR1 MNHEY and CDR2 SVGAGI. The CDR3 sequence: CASSLQGGKLFF. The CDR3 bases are TGTGCCAGCAGTTTACAGGGGGGAAAACTGTTTTTT.

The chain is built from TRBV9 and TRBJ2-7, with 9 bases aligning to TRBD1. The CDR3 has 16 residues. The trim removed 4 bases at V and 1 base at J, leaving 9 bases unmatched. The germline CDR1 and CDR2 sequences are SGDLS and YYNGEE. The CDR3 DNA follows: TGTGCCAGCAGCCCACAGGGGGCGCGGGGGTCCTACGAGCAGTACTTC. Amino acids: CASSPQGARGSYEQYF.

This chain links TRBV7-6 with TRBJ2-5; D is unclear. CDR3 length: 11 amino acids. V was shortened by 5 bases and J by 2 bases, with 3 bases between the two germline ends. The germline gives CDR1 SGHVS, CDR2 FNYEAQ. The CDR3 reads CASSRQETQYF. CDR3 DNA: TGTGCCAGCAGCCGTCAAGAGACCCAGTACTTC.

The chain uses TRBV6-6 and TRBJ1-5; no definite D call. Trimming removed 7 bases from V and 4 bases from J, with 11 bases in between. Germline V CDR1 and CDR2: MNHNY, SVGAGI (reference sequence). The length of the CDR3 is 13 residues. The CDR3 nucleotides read TGTGCCAGCACCCTAGCCTTGAATCAGCCCCAGCATTTT. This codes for CASTLALNQPQHF.

The CDR3 loop reads CASSHRPGVYGYTF. The CDR3 nucleotides read TGTGCCAGCAGCCACAGACCGGGGGTCTATGGCTACACCTTC. This chain connects TRBV28 to TRBJ1-2; D is possibly TRBD1 (5 bases). CDR3 length: 14 residues. V lost 6 bases and J lost 4, with 15 bases in between. Germline-derived CDR1 and CDR2 are MDHEN and SYDVKM.

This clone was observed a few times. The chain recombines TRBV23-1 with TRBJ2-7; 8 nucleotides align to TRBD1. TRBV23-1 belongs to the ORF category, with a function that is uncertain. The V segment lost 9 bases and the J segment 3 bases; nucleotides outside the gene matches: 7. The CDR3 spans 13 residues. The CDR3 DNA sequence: TGCGCCAGTAAGGACAGGGAACTCTACGAGCAGTACTTC. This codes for CASKDRELYEQYF.